These T cell receptor beta chains were read from a single sample in a study of beta chain features in type 1 diabetes. Here immunoSEQ multiplex PCR was the method, and the copy in TCRdb shows in-frame clones only, minus some. The repertoire holds approximately 150,000 clones, with more than 9% as singletons. The sample taken for sequencing was naive CD4+ T cells from blood. These TCRs come from a man aged 18 to 29 in good health. The conserved cysteine and the conserved F or W are not part of the CDR3 here. Rows may omit the clone size; those that give it use once, few, many or a size class.

few,TRBV7-2,-,ASSFSTGPPYEQY
few,TRBV6-5,TRBJ1-4,ASSDLRIRF
-,TRBV6-5,TRBJ2-1,ASSQERQYNEQF
-,TRBV4-3,TRBJ1-6,ASSQLIGSGTASNSPLH
many,TRBV7-2,TRBJ2-3,ASSEGLAGGTDTQY
few,TRBV10-3,TRBJ2-3,AITLGQGGGDTQY
-,TRBV4-1,TRBJ2-2,ASSQPDMVATGELF
few,TRBV18,TRBJ2-5,ASSPQQDQETQY
few,TRBV2,TRBJ2-3,ASREIDTQY
many,TRBV5-4,TRBJ1-1,ASSKGTGEGEAF
-,TRBV5-5,TRBJ2-1,ASSLDVGLAGGYNEQF
-,TRBV7-2,TRBJ1-6,ASSLFQGRDSPLH
few,TRBV5-1,TRBJ2-1,ASRVTYNEQF
-,TRBV5-1,TRBJ2-7,ASSLGLGETYEQY
many,TRBV7-9,TRBJ2-1,ASSIPQGQFFQF
few,TRBV4-1,TRBJ2-5,ASSQPHGAQETQY
-,TRBV28,TRBJ2-3,AATSPDTQY
few,TRBV19,TRBJ1-4,ASSSRRGTEEKLF
many,TRBV4-3,TRBJ2-1,ASSQDGGDNEQF
-,TRBV6-5,TRBJ1-1,ASSYDRLNTEAF
many,TRBV29-1,TRBJ1-1,SGGRQMNTEAF
-,TRBV15,TRBJ1-5,ATSRGGTGNPQPQH
few,TRBV5-1,TRBJ2-5,ASSLLLAGFQTQY
few,TRBV7-9,TRBJ2-5,ASSQTSGGRETQY
many,TRBV13,TRBJ2-6,ATASSGANVLT
-,TRBV9,TRBJ2-3,ASSVGQNLDTQY
-,TRBV28,TRBJ1-5,ASSNTPGVGHQPQH
-,TRBV6-1,TRBJ1-2,ASSDPLPGDYGYT
many,TRBV7-9,TRBJ2-1,ASSLARGNEQF
few,TRBV18,TRBJ2-5,ASSPAGTRRETQY
many,TRBV4-1,TRBJ2-1,ASSQEPGGSRLF
few,TRBV19,TRBJ1-2,ASDRGNNYGYT
-,TRBV18,TRBJ2-1,ASSYPGLAGGQVEQF
-,TRBV6-5,TRBJ1-2,ASRGTGNYGYT
few,TRBV27,TRBJ2-2,ASSLLLQGPGELF